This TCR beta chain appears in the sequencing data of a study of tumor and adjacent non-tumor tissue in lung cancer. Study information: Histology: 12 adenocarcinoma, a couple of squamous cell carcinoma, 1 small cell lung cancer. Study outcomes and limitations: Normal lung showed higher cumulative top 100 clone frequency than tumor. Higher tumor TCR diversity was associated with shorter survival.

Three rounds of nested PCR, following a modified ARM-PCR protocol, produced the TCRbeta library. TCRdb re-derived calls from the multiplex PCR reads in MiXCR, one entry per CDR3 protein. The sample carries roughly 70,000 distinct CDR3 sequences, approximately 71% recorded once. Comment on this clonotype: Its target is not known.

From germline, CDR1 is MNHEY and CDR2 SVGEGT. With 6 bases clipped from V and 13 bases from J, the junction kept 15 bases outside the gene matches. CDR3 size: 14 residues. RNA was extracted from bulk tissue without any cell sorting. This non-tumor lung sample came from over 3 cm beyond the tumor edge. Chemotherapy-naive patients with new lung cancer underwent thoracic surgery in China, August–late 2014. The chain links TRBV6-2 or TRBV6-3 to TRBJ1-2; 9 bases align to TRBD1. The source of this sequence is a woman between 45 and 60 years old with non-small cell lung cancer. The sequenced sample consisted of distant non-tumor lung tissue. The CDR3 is CASSRGQGQDDRTF. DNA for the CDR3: TGTGCCAGCAGCCGCGGACAGGGGCAGGATGACCGCACCTTC.